The next 8 T cell receptor beta chains were all read from a single sample in a study of regulatory T cells in long-lasting Graves disease. Relying on iRepertoire HTBI primers and Arm-PCR of CDR3 regions, the team built TCR beta libraries. One entry per CDR3 protein, called by TCRdb with MiXCR from the multiplex PCR reads. Among a few hundred thousand distinct CDR3 sequences listed, around 20% were seen once. Noted time point: persistent/refractory GD, antithyroid drugs over 5 years with positive TRAb. Preparation of the TCR library used RNA extracted from PBMCs. The sequenced sample was peripheral blood mononuclear cells (PBMCs), obtained when the disease was refractory, from a patient treated with antithyroid drugs. Receptor source: a female donor with Graves disease.

This clonotype was observed at least ten times. CDR3 loop: CASRTKHDRGPGELFF. The DNA of the CDR3 is TGTGCCAGCAGGACTAAACACGACAGGGGGCCCGGGGAGCTGTTTTTT. The V call is TRBV28, the J call TRBJ2-2; 10 nucleotides line up with TRBD1. V was clipped by 6 bases and J by 6 bases; unmatched bases: 10. The germline V gene has CDR1 MDHEN and CDR2 SYDVKM. The CDR3 totals 16 residues.

As regards this clonotype: It may be a read error: a sequence one base away is much more abundant. The chain links TRBV5-1 to TRBJ2-1; no firm D call. This CDR3 has 13 amino acids. Germline V lookup: CDR1 SGHRS, CDR2 YFSETQ. CDR3 coding DNA: TGCGCCAGCAGAAACGACGGGTACAATGAGCAGCTCTTC. Its translation is CASRNDGYNEQLF.

The table lists this clonotype with many counts. CDR3 amino acids: CASSLNPGQGLEAFF. The DNA of the CDR3 is TGTGCCAGCAGTCTCAACCCGGGACAGGGCCTTGAAGCTTTCTTT. The V and J genes are TRBV12-3 or TRBV12-4 and TRBJ1-1; TRBD1 agrees at 9 bases. The CDR3 loop spans 15 amino acids. The J segment lost 7 bases and the V segment lost 5 bases, leaving 11 bases of the junction unmatched.

This clonotype was observed many times. The rearrangement joins TRBV28 to TRBJ2-6, with D perhaps TRBD2 (5 bases). Germline values: CDR1 MDHEN, CDR2 SYDVKM. The CDR3 spans 13 residues. V was clipped by 6 bases and J by 4 bases, with 7 bases between them. The CDR3 nucleotides read TGTGCCAGCAGCCGCGGGGGGGCCAACGTCCTGACTTTC. Amino acids: CASSRGGANVLTF.

This clonotype was seen a few times. The chain uses TRBV29-1 and TRBJ1-1; D remains ambiguous. V lost 0 bases to trimming and J lost 2 bases, with 10 bases between them. Germline CDR1 reads SQVTM; CDR2 reads ANQGSEA. The CDR3 is 14 residues long. Written as DNA, the CDR3 is TGCAGCGTTGAAGAGGGAGGCGGCAACACTGAAGCTTTCTTT. Its protein product is CSVEEGGGNTEAFF.

In its sample, this clonotype was seen a few times. The chain has TRBV20-1 and TRBJ2-7; D might be TRBD1 or TRBD2, each matching 5 bases. Germline CDR1 and CDR2: DFQATT and SNEGSKA (reference sequence). V lost 5 bases, J lost 4 bases, and 12 bases lay in between. This CDR3 is built from 12 residues. In DNA form, the CDR3 reads TGCAGTGCTCTCCAGGGAGTGTACGAGCAGTACTTC. This codes for CSALQGVYEQYF.

This sequence joins TRBV4-2 and TRBJ1-1; D is unclear. There are 14 residues in the CDR3. Germline V CDR1 and CDR2: LGHNA, YNFKEQ. Trimming removed 4 bases from V and 0 bases from J, with 9 bases in between. The CDR3 DNA sequence: TGTGCCAGCAGCCCAGAAAGCATGAACACTGAAGCTTTCTTT. Protein: CASSPESMNTEAFF.

This chain joins TRBV11-3 and TRBJ2-2, with unresolved D. Germline lookup yields CDR1 SGHNT and CDR2 YENEEA. This CDR3 has 13 residues. With 5 bases removed from V and 6 bases from J, the gap between germline ends came to 10 bases. CDR3 nucleotides: TGTGCCAGCAGCGTTGCTCTAGCCGGGGAGCTGTTTTTT. Its protein is CASSVALAGELFF.